The clone carrying this TCR beta chain ranks as medium-sized. These data originate in a study of PD-1 blockade in classical Hodgkin lymphoma. The V end was cut by 0 bases, the J end by 6 bases, with 6 bases between. Germline V CDR1 and CDR2: MNHEY, SVGAGI. The CDR3 has 13 amino acids. Clones were sequenced by immunoSEQ multiplex PCR, and TCRdb holds only the in-frame ones, with some missing. The table records 20,000 to 30,000 clones, 81% of them present only once. Patients all relapsed after autologous stem cell transplantation, and there was variation in brentuximab vedotin exposure. This clonotype was sampled from a human donor with classical Hodgkin lymphoma. This material consisted of peripheral blood mononuclear cells (PBMCs), taken before the second cycle of nivolumab. The chain is built from TRBV6-5 and TRBJ2-1; no clear D gene. The DNA for the CDR3 is TGTGCCAGCAGTTACTCTCGATCCAATGAGCAGTTCTTC. Translated: CASSYSRSNEQFF.